This entry lists 22 T cell receptor beta chains sequenced from one sample in a study of vaccination effects on CD4 cells after COVID-19. TCRdb keeps only in-frame clones here, not all; method: immunoSEQ multiplex PCR. The sample records about 48,000 clones, 65% to 80% being singletons. For these receptors, no antigen is known. Before sequencing took place, the ViraFEST assay used viral peptide pools to expand antigen-specific CD4+ T cells. The culture ran for around nine days, and then CD4+ T cells were isolated. The vaccine given was either BNT162b2 or mRNA-1273, in two doses. This specimen was CD4+ T cells from PBMCs cultured with HCoV-OC43 spike peptides, taken after COVID-19 vaccination. Subset noted: HCoV-OC43 spike overlapping peptide pool stimulation. These receptors were collected from a human donor who received a COVID-19 vaccine.

The V and J genes are TRBV3-1 (or the pseudogene TRBV3-2) and TRBJ2-7; TRBD1 aligns across 7 bases. Germline V gives CDR1 LGHDT, CDR2 YNNKEL (reference sequence). V shed 2 bases and J 5 bases; nucleotides not matched to a gene: 9. This CDR3 has 15 residues. This chain's CDR3 is CASSQFETGIHEQYF. The CDR3 bases are TGTGCCAGCAGCCAATTCGAGACAGGGATACACGAGCAGTACTTC.

V gene TRBV5-5 combines with J gene TRBJ2-2; no firm D call. V was cut by 1 base and J by 6 bases, with 13 bases left in between. The germline V gene has CDR1 SGHKS and CDR2 YYEKEE (reference sequence). This CDR3 region has 15 residues. The CDR3 loop reads CASSLSIPLAGELFF. The CDR3, as DNA: TGTGCCAGCAGCTTGTCCATTCCCCTCGCCGGGGAGCTGTTTTTT.

CDR3 bases: TGTGCCAGCAGTGAGGAGGGGAGGTGGGTCCAGAACACTGAAGCTTTCTTT. Residues: CASSEEGRWVQNTEAFF. The V gene is TRBV2, the J gene TRBJ1-1; possible D gene TRBD1, 5 bases. The CDR3 contains 17 residues. V was shortened by 3 bases and J by 1 base, with 18 bases between the two germline ends. Per the germline V gene, CDR1 is SNHLY and CDR2 is FYNNEI.

The J gene is TRBJ1-4, the V gene TRBV5-1; TRBD1 agrees at 9 bases. This CDR3 is 15 amino acids long. Germline V gene lookup returns CDR1 SGHRS and CDR2 YFSETQ. V was clipped by 0 bases and J by 7 bases; unmatched bases: 4. In nucleotides, the CDR3 is TGCGCCAGCAGCTTGGCCACAGGGGGCACTGAAAAACTGTTTTTT. This translates into CASSLATGGTEKLFF.

V is TRBV29-1 and J is TRBJ1-1; 8 positions agree with TRBD1. The CDR3 is 13 amino acids. CDR1 and CDR2 from the germline V gene are SQVTM and ANQGSEA. V dropped 7 bases and J dropped 0; count of bases not matched to a gene: 4. The CDR3 coding sequence is TGCAGCGCGGGACAGGCGCTGAACACTGAAGCTTTCTTT. Its protein product is CSAGQALNTEAFF.

The chain uses TRBV6-5 and TRBJ1-5, with a weak D call TRBD1 (6 bases). The germline V gene has CDR1 MNHEY and CDR2 SVGAGI. The CDR3 has 15 amino acids. Trimming shortened V by 5 bases and J by 2 bases, and 13 bases separated the two germline ends. The CDR3 DNA is TGTGCCAGCAGTACACCAGGGGAGCGCAATCAGCCCCAGCATTTT. Translated: CASSTPGERNQPQHF.

The CDR3 DNA is TGTGCCAGTAGTATAAGGACAGAGACAAACACTGAAGCTTTCTTT. Protein sequence: CASSIRTETNTEAFF. The V call is TRBV19, the J call TRBJ1-1, with D tentatively TRBD1 (6 bases). CDR3 length equals 15 residues. The germline V gene has CDR1 LNHDA and CDR2 SQIVND (reference sequence). Trimming took 2 bases from V and 2 from J, leaving 12 bases between them. Combining the CDR3 with reference TRBV19 and TRBJ1-1 gives the whole variable domain DGGITQSPKYLFRKEGQNVTLSCEQNLNHDAMYWYRQDPGQGLRLIYYSQIVNDFQKGDIAEGYSVSREKKESFPLTVTSAQKNPTAFYLCASSIRTETNTEAFFGQGTRLTVV.

This rearrangement joins TRBV5-1 to TRBJ1-1; D uncertain. The CDR3 covers 13 residues. Trimming pared 5 bases from V and 8 bases from J, leaving 16 bases between. CDR1 is SGHRS and CDR2 is YFSETQ in the germline V gene. CDR3 loop: CASRMAGGREAFF. In nucleotides, the CDR3 is TGCGCCAGCAGGATGGCCGGAGGGAGGGAAGCTTTCTTT.

This rearrangement joins TRBV6-5 to TRBJ1-1; D may be TRBD1 (6 bases). The CDR3 totals 13 residues. The V end was cut by 2 bases, the J end by 5 bases, with 9 bases between. Germline V lookup: CDR1 MNHEY, CDR2 SVGAGI. The CDR3 spells CASSYLGGTEAFF. CDR3 sequence (DNA): TGTGCCAGCAGTTACCTAGGGGGTACTGAAGCTTTCTTT.

The chain carries TRBV19 and TRBJ2-5, with D perhaps being TRBD1 or TRBD2 (5 bases each). This CDR3 is 16 amino acids long. Germline values: CDR1 LNHDA, CDR2 SQIVND (reference sequence). V was trimmed by 3 bases and J by 2 bases, leaving 16 bases between them. The DNA of the CDR3 is TGTGCCAGTAGTATTTCCACCGGGACGGGGCAAGAGACCCAGTACTTC. It yields the protein CASSISTGTGQETQYF.

V usage is TRBV3-1 (or the pseudogene TRBV3-2) and J usage is TRBJ2-5; 7 bases line up with TRBD1. The trim removed 0 bases at V and 5 bases at J, leaving 9 bases unmatched. Per the germline V gene, CDR1 is LGHDT and CDR2 is YNNKEL (reference sequence). The CDR3 has 16 amino acids. This chain's CDR3 is CASSQDTDRAGETQYF. In DNA form, the CDR3 reads TGTGCCAGCAGCCAAGATACCGACAGGGCCGGGGAGACCCAGTACTTC.

This clone was counted between two and nine times. DNA of the CDR3: TGTGCCAGCAGCTTAGATCGATCCCGGGGCTACACCTTC. It codes for CASSLDRSRGYTF. This rearrangement joins TRBV7-9 to TRBJ1-2; D is undetermined. The CDR3 is 13 residues long. Germline V gives CDR1 SEHNR, CDR2 FQNEAQ (reference sequence). The V end was cut by 1 base, the J end by 8 bases, with 11 bases between.

The rearrangement joins TRBV5-4 to TRBJ1-1; tentative D call: TRBD1 (5 bases). CDR3 length equals 15 residues. The germline gives CDR1 SGHNT, CDR2 YYREEE (reference sequence). V lost 2 bases to trimming and J lost 0 bases, with 11 bases between them. The CDR3 loop reads CASSLRQGLNTEAFF. The CDR3 coding sequence is TGTGCCAGCAGCTTAAGGCAGGGCCTGAACACTGAAGCTTTCTTT.

The chain carries TRBV19 and TRBJ2-1; TRBD2 matches at 7 bases. The CDR3 runs 15 residues. Trimming took 3 bases from V and 6 from J; bases not matched to a gene: 8. CDR1 is LNHDA, CDR2 SQIVND, per germline (reference sequence). The CDR3 coding sequence is TGTGCCAGTAGTATTTCAAGCGGGGTCTTCAATGAGCAGTTCTTC. It translates to CASSISSGVFNEQFF.

V usage is TRBV5-1 and J usage is TRBJ1-6; D remains ambiguous. CDR3 length: 15 amino acids. CDR1 and CDR2 from the germline V gene are SGHRS and YFSETQ. Trimming removed 0 bases at V and 5 bases at J, with 9 bases between. The CDR3 bases are TGCGCCAGCAGCTTGGAGGAAGCCAATAATTCACCCCTCCACTTT. It is translated as CASSLEEANNSPLHF.

V usage is TRBV5-4 and J usage is TRBJ2-5; unclear D gene. In germline, CDR1 is SGHNT, CDR2 YYREEE (reference sequence). V lost 0 bases, J lost 7 bases, and 10 bases lay in between. This CDR3 spans 13 amino acids. CDR3 region: CASSLVGRGTQYF. CDR3 bases: TGTGCCAGCAGCTTGGTGGGCCGTGGGACCCAGTACTTC.

The chain is built from TRBV20-1 and TRBJ2-1; TRBD2 agrees at 9 bases. Germline CDR1 reads DFQATT; CDR2 reads SNEGSKA (reference sequence). With 5 bases clipped from V and 9 bases from J, the junction kept 2 bases outside the gene matches. CDR3 length: 11 residues. The DNA for the CDR3 is TGCAGTGCTTCTAGCGGGGTTGAGCAGTTCTTC. Translated, it gives CSASSGVEQFF.

The chain carries TRBV6-6 and TRBJ2-2; 9 bases fit TRBD1. Germline values: CDR1 MNHNY, CDR2 SVGAGI (reference sequence). This CDR3 is built from 15 residues. Unmatched junction bases numbered 5, after V lost 6 bases and J lost 3 bases. CDR3 region: CASSLQGAHTGELFF. Written as DNA, the CDR3 is TGTGCCAGCAGCTTACAGGGGGCGCACACCGGGGAGCTGTTTTTT.

The chain joins TRBV7-7 to TRBJ2-7; D not certain. Per the germline V gene, CDR1 is SSHAT and CDR2 is FNYEAQ (reference sequence). V was pared by 5 bases and J by 6 bases, with 14 bases between. The CDR3 consists of 13 residues. The CDR3 sequence: CASSPSIVGEQYF. The DNA for the CDR3 is TGTGCCAGCAGCCCGTCCATCGTGGGCGAGCAGTACTTC.

The chain carries TRBV4-1 and TRBJ2-1; D uncertain. The V end lost 1 base, the J end lost 0 bases, and 10 bases lay between the germline ends. This CDR3 has 16 amino acids. Germline CDR1 MGHRA, CDR2 YSYEKL. The CDR3: CASSQVNLVSYNEQFF. For the CDR3, the DNA is TGCGCCAGCAGCCAAGTTAATCTAGTCTCCTACAATGAGCAGTTCTTC.

The genes are TRBV25-1 and TRBJ2-7; possibly TRBD1 for D (5 bases). The CDR3 runs 14 residues. Deletions cut 6 bases from V and 2 bases from J, with 14 bases between. The germline V gene has CDR1 MGHDK and CDR2 SYGVNS. In nucleotides, the CDR3 is TGTGCCAGCAGGGCCCCGCAGGGCACCTACGAGCAGTACTTC. Protein: CASRAPQGTYEQYF.

This clone came up once. CDR3 sequence (DNA): TGTGCCAGCAGTCCCCGGACACCATCCTACGAGCAGTACTTC. Protein sequence: CASSPRTPSYEQYF. The rearrangement joins TRBV6-6 to TRBJ2-7; a weak D match, TRBD1 (5 bases). The CDR3 runs 14 residues. The V end was cut by 5 bases, the J end by 1 base, with 12 bases between. CDR1 is MNHNY and CDR2 is SVGAGI in the germline V gene (reference sequence).